This TCR beta chain was sequenced in a study of T cells in Graves' hyperthyroidism and ophthalmopathy. This CDR3 is 16 amino acids long. Trimming left V 0 bases short and J 0 bases short, with 12 bases between. Germline V lookup: CDR1 SGDLS, CDR2 YYNGEE. Findings and caveats of the study: Appearing also in blood were most of the thyroid clonotypes expanded above 0.001.

This clonotype was observed a handful of times. Its specificity is unknown. From RNA transcripts, TCR beta CDR3 regions were amplified. With the HTBI primer set, the TCR CDR3 went through a first round of RT-PCR. One entry per CDR3 protein results from TCRdb running MiXCR on the multiplex PCR reads. Here the sample spans about 560,000 distinct CDR3 sequences, roughly a sixth being singletons. Sample: blood. This sequence was found in a woman aged 18-35 years with Graves' hyperthyroidism. The V call is TRBV9, the J call TRBJ1-2; no firm D call. CDR3 sequence reads: CASSVDPGPPNYGYTF. Here the CDR3 DNA reads TGTGCCAGCAGCGTAGATCCGGGCCCACCTAACTATGGCTACACCTTC.